This TCR beta chain was recovered during a study of blood T cell repertoires in COVID-19. At the level of the study: Researchers got acute and convalescent COVID-19 samples from the United States, Italy and Spain. PBMCs, B-cell-depleted T cells, or T cells were the source of the cDNA or gDNA that made up the material.

Germline V lookup: CDR1 PRHDT, CDR2 FYEKMQ (reference sequence). V was pared by 5 bases and J by 1 base, with 8 bases of the junction left unmatched. The CDR3 loop spans 15 amino acids. As originally analysed: From reference gene primer amplification, estimates of nucleated cell counts were derived. Some clones are missing from TCRdb's copy, which holds only in-frame ones; the method was immunoSEQ multiplex PCR. That table furnishes V, J and clone size, whereas the DNA furnished D and trimming. The sample holds over 110,000 clones; 80% to 90% are singletons and the top ten take 10% to 13%. The rearrangement uses TRBV13 and TRBJ2-7; 7 nucleotides align to TRBD1. Sequenced sample: peripheral blood. The clonotype originates from a man in his 60s with active or convalescent COVID-19. This CDR3 reads CASSRRGQLSYEQYF. CDR3 in DNA: TGTGCCAGCAGCCGTAGGGGACAGCTTTCCTACGAGCAGTACTTC.